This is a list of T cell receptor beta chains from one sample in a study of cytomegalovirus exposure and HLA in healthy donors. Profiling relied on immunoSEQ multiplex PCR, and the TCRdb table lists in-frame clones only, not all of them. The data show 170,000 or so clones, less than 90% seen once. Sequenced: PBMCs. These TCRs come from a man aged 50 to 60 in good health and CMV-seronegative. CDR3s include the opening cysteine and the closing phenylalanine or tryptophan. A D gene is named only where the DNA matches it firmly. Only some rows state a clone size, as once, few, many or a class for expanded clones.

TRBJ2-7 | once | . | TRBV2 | CATKLNSSPSYEQYF | TGTGCCACAAAATTAAACAGCTCCCCCTCCTACGAGCAGTACTTC
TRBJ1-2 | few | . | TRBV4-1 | CASSLLGTTNYGYTF | TGCGCCAGCAGTCTTCTCGGGACAACTAACTATGGCTACACCTTC
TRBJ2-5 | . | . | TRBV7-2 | CASSRREIETQYF | TGTGCCAGCAGCCGCCGGGAGATCGAGACCCAGTACTTC
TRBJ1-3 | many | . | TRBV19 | CASSPILPGHRGNTIYF | TGTGCCAGTAGTCCAATCCTCCCGGGACACAGAGGAAACACCATATATTTT
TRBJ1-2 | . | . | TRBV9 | CASSVVGGGYTF | TGTGCCAGCAGCGTAGTGGGGGGGGGCTACACCTTC
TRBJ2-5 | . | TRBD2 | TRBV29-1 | CSFSSGRAAETQYF | TGCAGCTTCTCGAGCGGGAGGGCAGCGGAGACCCAGTACTTC
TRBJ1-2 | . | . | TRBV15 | CATSRPWEQAVLGGGYTF | TGTGCCACCAGCAGACCGTGGGAACAGGCCGTTCTCGGGGGTGGCTACACCTTC
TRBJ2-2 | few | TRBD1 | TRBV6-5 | CASGHRQGRTGELFF | TGTGCCAGCGGCCACAGACAGGGACGCACCGGGGAGCTGTTTTTT
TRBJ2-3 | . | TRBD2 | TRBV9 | CASSVAVAGGSDTQYF | TGTGCCAGCAGCGTAGCAGTAGCGGGGGGGTCGGATACGCAGTATTTT
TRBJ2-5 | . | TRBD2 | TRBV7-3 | CASSLGLAGGKQETQYF | TGTGCCAGCAGTTTGGGACTAGCGGGGGGAAAACAAGAGACCCAGTACTTC
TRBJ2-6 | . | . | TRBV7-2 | CASSLELGTGANVLTF | TGTGCCAGCAGCTTAGAACTAGGAACTGGGGCCAACGTCCTGACTTTC
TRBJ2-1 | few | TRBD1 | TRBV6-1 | CASRIGQGTNDEQFF | TGTGCCAGCAGGATAGGACAGGGAACAAACGATGAGCAGTTCTTC
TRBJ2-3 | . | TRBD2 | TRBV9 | CASSTRSGSGPDTQYF | TGTGCCAGCAGCACACGTAGCGGGAGCGGCCCAGATACGCAGTATTTT
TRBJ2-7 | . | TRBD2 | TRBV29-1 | CSVEGEGRREQYF | TGCAGCGTTGAAGGGGAGGGGAGGCGGGAGCAGTACTTC
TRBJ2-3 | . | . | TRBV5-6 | CASSRIAESSTDTQYF | TGTGCCAGCAGCCGAATAGCGGAATCAAGCACAGATACGCAGTATTTT
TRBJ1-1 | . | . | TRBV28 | CASSLYGTPMNTEAFF | TGTGCCAGCAGTTTATATGGGACACCAATGAACACTGAAGCTTTCTTT
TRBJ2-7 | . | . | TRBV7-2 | CASSLYTYEQYF | TGTGCCAGCAGCTTATACACCTACGAGCAGTACTTC
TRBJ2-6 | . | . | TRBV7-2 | CASTPEVSGANVLTF | TGTGCCAGCACCCCGGAGGTCTCTGGGGCCAACGTCCTGACTTTC
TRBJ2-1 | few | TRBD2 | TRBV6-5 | CASSTGTSGTSRQFF | TGTGCCAGCAGCACCGGGACTAGCGGGACCTCTAGGCAGTTCTTC
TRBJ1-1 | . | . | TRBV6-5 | CASSNKGALNTEAFF | TGTGCCAGCAGTAATAAGGGAGCTTTGAACACTGAAGCTTTCTTT
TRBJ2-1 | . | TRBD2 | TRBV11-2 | CASSLVGGGLYNEQFF | TGTGCCAGCAGCTTAGTGGGGGGAGGGCTATACAATGAGCAGTTCTTC
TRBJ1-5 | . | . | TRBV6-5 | CASSYKSGGSQPQHF | TGTGCCAGCAGTTACAAATCGGGGGGCAGTCAGCCCCAGCATTTT
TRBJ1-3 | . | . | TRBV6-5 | CASRDRGGENTIYF | TGTGCCAGCAGGGACCGCGGGGGGGAAAACACCATATATTTT
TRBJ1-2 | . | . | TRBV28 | CASSSGQNYGYTF | TGTGCCAGCAGTTCCGGACAGAACTATGGCTACACCTTC
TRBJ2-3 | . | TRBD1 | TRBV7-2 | CASSLGGRGLTDTQYF | TGTGCCAGCAGCTTAGGTGGCAGGGGGCTTACAGATACGCAGTATTTT
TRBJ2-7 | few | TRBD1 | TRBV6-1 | CASRLDRGHIYEQYF | TGTGCCAGCAGGCTCGACAGGGGACACATCTACGAGCAGTACTTC
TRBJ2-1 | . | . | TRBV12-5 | CASGLGTVRGNEQFF | TGTGCTAGTGGTTTGGGGACAGTTAGGGGCAATGAGCAGTTCTTC
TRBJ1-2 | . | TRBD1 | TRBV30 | CAWTGTGNYGYTF | TGTGCCTGGACCGGGACAGGGAACTATGGCTACACCTTC
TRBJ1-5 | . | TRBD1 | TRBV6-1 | CASTIRGQGNQPQHF | TGTGCCAGCACTATCCGCGGACAGGGCAATCAGCCCCAGCATTTT
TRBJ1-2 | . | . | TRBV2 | CASRQGGYGYGYTF | TGTGCCAGCCGACAAGGGGGTTATGGCTATGGCTACACCTTC
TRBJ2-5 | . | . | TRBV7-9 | CSSSYLQETQYF | TGTTCCAGCAGCTATTTACAAGAGACCCAGTACTTC
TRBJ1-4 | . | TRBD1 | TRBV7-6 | CASSAEQGGEKLFF | TGTGCCAGCAGCGCAGAACAGGGGGGGGAAAAACTGTTTTTT
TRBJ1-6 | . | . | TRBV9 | CASSAGQLYSPPHF | TGTGCCAGCAGCGCTGGACAGCTCTATTCACCCCCCCACTTT
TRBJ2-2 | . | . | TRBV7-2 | CASSPPPALAGELFF | TGTGCCAGCAGCCCCCCCCCGGCCCTAGCCGGGGAGCTGTTTTTT
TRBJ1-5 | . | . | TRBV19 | CASSTQGKQPQHF | TGTGCCAGTAGTACACAGGGTAAACAGCCCCAGCATTTT
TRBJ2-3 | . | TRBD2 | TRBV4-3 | CASSQELAGATDTQYF | TGCGCCAGCAGCCAAGAGCTAGCGGGAGCCACAGATACGCAGTATTTT
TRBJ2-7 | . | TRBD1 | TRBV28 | CASNSPGQGSGEQYF | TGTGCCAGCAACTCACCGGGACAGGGGTCGGGCGAGCAGTACTTC
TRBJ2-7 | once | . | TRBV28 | CASSSGASRAQYF | TGTGCCAGCAGTTCTGGGGCCTCCCGCGCGCAGTACTTC
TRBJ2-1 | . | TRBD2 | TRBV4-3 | CASSQDRLAGYDEQFF | TGCGCCAGCAGCCAAGATCGACTAGCGGGATACGATGAGCAGTTCTTC
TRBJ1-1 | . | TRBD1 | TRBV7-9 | CASSLGTGGNTEAFF | TGTGCCAGCAGCTTGGGGACAGGGGGAAACACTGAAGCTTTCTTT
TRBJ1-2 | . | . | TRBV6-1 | CASSSDRSPLGYTF | TGTGCCAGCAGTTCGGACAGATCTCCGCTTGGCTACACCTTC
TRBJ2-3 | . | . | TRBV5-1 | CASSNAGGTDTQYF | TGCGCCAGCAGTAATGCCGGGGGCACAGATACGCAGTATTTT
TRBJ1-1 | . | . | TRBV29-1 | CSVGQQQNTEAFF | TGCAGCGTTGGGCAACAGCAAAACACTGAAGCTTTCTTT
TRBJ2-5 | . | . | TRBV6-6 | CASREGETQYF | TGTGCCAGCAGAGAGGGTGAGACCCAGTACTTC
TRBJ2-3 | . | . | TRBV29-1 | CSVEGRTSTDTQYF | TGCAGCGTTGAAGGCCGGACTAGCACAGATACGCAGTATTTT
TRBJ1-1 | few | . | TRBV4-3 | CASSLTGVTEEAFF | TGCGCCAGCAGCCTAACGGGGGTTACCGAAGAAGCTTTCTTT
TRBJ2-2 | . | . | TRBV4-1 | CASSPPYRDSGGELFF | TGCGCCAGCAGCCCTCCATACCGGGACTCTGGCGGGGAGCTGTTTTTT
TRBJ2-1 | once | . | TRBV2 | CASSKSSYNEQFF | TGTGCCAGCAGCAAGAGCTCCTACAATGAGCAGTTCTTC